Listed here are 24 T cell receptor beta chains from one sample, sequenced in a study of graft-versus-host responses after intestinal transplantation. Some clones are missing from TCRdb's copy, which holds only in-frame ones; the method was immunoSEQ multiplex PCR. This sample carries 74,000 or so clones, 92% of them seen once, and the ten largest clones take 0.55% to 0.75%. Sequenced here: PBMCs, sampled 98 days after intestinal transplantation. Receptors originate from a human patient who received an intestinal transplant, so some T cells may come from the graft donor.

This chain uses TRBV19 with TRBJ1-5, with D tentatively TRBD1 (6 bases). The CDR3 totals 17 residues. Germline V gene sequence: CDR1 LNHDA, CDR2 SQIVND (reference sequence). The germline V and J ends were trimmed by 2 bases and 2 bases, with 16 bases remaining between them. The CDR3: CASSIQDRFRGNQPQHF. The DNA of the CDR3 is TGTGCCAGTAGTATACAGGACAGATTTAGGGGCAATCAGCCCCAGCATTTT.

On this clone: Within the sample, other DNA sequences also encode this same CDR3. The chain employs TRBV9 and TRBJ1-1; D possibly corresponds to TRBD1 (6 bases). The V gene's germline CDR1 is SGDLS and CDR2 YYNGEE. The CDR3 sequence is 19 residues long. V lost 4 bases and J 3 bases, leaving 28 bases between the germline ends. The CDR3 DNA reads TGTGCCAGCAGCCCCAGGGATGATTGGGGGGCAGGTGGGGACACTGAAGCTTTCTTT. It specifies CASSPRDDWGAGGDTEAFF.

This clone occurred a few times. The chain uses TRBV4-2 and TRBJ2-6; TRBD1 is a possible D gene (6 bases). CDR3 length equals 16 residues. Germline lookup yields CDR1 LGHNA and CDR2 YNFKEQ. V was pared by 5 bases and J by 2 bases, with 13 bases between. The DNA of the CDR3 is TGTGCCAGCAGCTTGAAGGGGACACCTGGGGCCAACGTCCTGACTTTC. Encoded protein: CASSLKGTPGANVLTF.

The chain employs TRBV18 and TRBJ1-4; 7 bases are shared with TRBD1. Trimming at V came to 3 bases and at J to 4 bases, leaving 2 bases not matched to a gene. The germline V gene has CDR1 KGHSH and CDR2 LQKENI. The CDR3 has 14 residues. The CDR3 bases are TGTGCCAGCTCACCGGACAGGTTTAATGAAAAACTGTTTTTT. It encodes CASSPDRFNEKLFF.

The rearrangement links TRBV7-6 to TRBJ2-3, with D tentatively TRBD2 (5 bases). V was pared by 1 base and J by 3 bases, with 11 bases between. This CDR3 has 15 residues. Germline V gene sequence: CDR1 SGHVS, CDR2 FNYEAQ. CDR3 amino acids: CASSLVASRTDTQYF. The CDR3 nucleotides are TGTGCCAGCAGCTTAGTAGCGTCTAGGACAGATACGCAGTATTTT.

The gene calls are TRBV11-3 and TRBJ2-5, with D tentatively TRBD1 (8 bases). This CDR3 is 16 amino acids long. V gave up 5 bases and J gave up 5 bases, with 21 bases separating them. CDR1 and CDR2 from the germline V gene are SGHNT and YENEEA. The CDR3 coding sequence is TGTGCCAGCAGCCCAACTTGGACAGGGCGGGAGGAGACCCAGTACTTC. Its translation: CASSPTWTGREETQYF.

J is TRBJ2-7 and V is TRBV4-3; perhaps TRBD2 as D (5 bases). The CDR3 has 14 residues. V was pared by 4 bases and J by 4 bases, with 14 bases between. Germline CDR1 is LGHNA and CDR2 is YSLEER. The CDR3 bases are TGCGCCAGCAGCCCCACTACCGGGATTTACGAGCAGTACTTC. It is translated as CASSPTTGIYEQYF.

The V call is TRBV27, the J call TRBJ1-1; 8 bases match TRBD1. Germline CDR1 MNHEY, CDR2 SMNVEV (reference sequence). This CDR3 has 16 amino acids. After removal of 4 bases from V and 1 base from J, the junction contained 8 bases not matched to a gene. The CDR3 sequence is CASSWNPGQGNTEAFF. The DNA of the CDR3 is TGTGCCAGCAGTTGGAACCCCGGACAGGGGAACACTGAAGCTTTCTTT.

The V gene is TRBV6-1, the J gene TRBJ1-5, with 8 bases identical to TRBD1. CDR1 and CDR2 (germline): MNHNS, SASEGT. The CDR3 is made up of 15 amino acids. V shed 4 bases, J shed 7 bases, and the junction held 9 bases outside the gene matches. The CDR3, as DNA: TGTGCCAGCAGTGCGCTGGGACAGGTGGTCCAGCCCCAGCATTTT. Residues: CASSALGQVVQPQHF.

This chain uses TRBV6-5 with TRBJ1-1, with D perhaps matching TRBD1 (6 bases). Germline V gives CDR1 MNHEY, CDR2 SVGAGI. V was trimmed by 8 bases and J by 5 bases, leaving 9 bases between them. The CDR3 length is 11 residues. The CDR3 coding sequence is TGTGCCAGCGAAGGGGGGACTGAAGCTTTCTTT. This sequence encodes CASEGGTEAFF.

This CDR3 is CASSGDRGQLYNEQFF. The DNA of the CDR3 is TGCGCCAGCAGCGGGGACAGGGGCCAACTCTACAATGAGCAGTTCTTC. The J gene is TRBJ2-1, the V gene TRBV5-1; 10 positions agree with TRBD1. Germline V lookup: CDR1 SGHRS, CDR2 YFSETQ. The CDR3 is 16 amino acids. Germline trimming cut 4 bases from V and 3 bases from J; bases unmatched to any gene: 7.

The chain links TRBV5-6 to TRBJ1-1; TRBD1 might be the D (6 bases). With 4 bases removed from V and 0 bases from J, the gap between germline ends came to 16 bases. This CDR3 contains 16 residues. The germline V gene encodes CDR1 SGHDT and CDR2 YYEEEE. CDR3 amino acids: CASSVTGTIMNTEAFF. The CDR3 nucleotides read TGTGCCAGCAGCGTGACAGGAACCATCATGAACACTGAAGCTTTCTTT.

This clone was counted a single time. This sequence joins TRBV5-6 and TRBJ1-4; the D is unclear. The CDR3 contains 17 residues. Germline CDR1 reads SGHDT; CDR2 reads YYEEEE. Trimming cost V 0 bases and J 0 bases, with 12 bases left between them. The CDR3 DNA reads as TGTGCCAGCAGCTTGGGGTTTCGGACGGCAACTAATGAAAAACTGTTTTTT. Translating it yields CASSLGFRTATNEKLFF. The whole variable domain, remainder taken from reference TRBV5-6 and TRBJ1-4, is DAGVTQSPTHLIKTRGQQVTLRCSPKSGHDTVSWYQQALGQGPQFIFQYYEEEERQRGNFPDRFSGHQFPNYSSELNVNALLLGDSALYLCASSLGFRTATNEKLFFGSGTQLSVL.

This clone was seen once. The chain recombines TRBV6-5 with TRBJ1-1; D uncertain. Germline-derived CDR1 and CDR2 are MNHEY and SVGAGI. V shed 0 bases and J shed 4 bases, with 6 bases lying between them. The CDR3 has 13 amino acids. The CDR3, as DNA: TGTGCCAGCAGTTACTCACGGGTCACTGAAGCTTTCTTT. It codes for CASSYSRVTEAFF.

The V and J genes are TRBV6-5 and TRBJ1-1, with D perhaps TRBD1 (5 bases). The germline V gene has CDR1 MNHEY and CDR2 SVGAGI. Deletions cut 2 bases from V and 1 base from J, with 14 bases between. This CDR3 has 16 residues. The DNA for the CDR3 is TGTGCCAGCAGTTACCCGCTGGGGGGGGAGAACACTGAAGCTTTCTTT. As protein: CASSYPLGGENTEAFF.

V usage is TRBV6-6 and J usage is TRBJ1-5; D possibly corresponds to TRBD1 (6 bases). The CDR3 has 14 residues. V gave up 5 bases and J gave up 7 bases, with 15 bases separating them. Looked up from germline, CDR1 is MNHNY and CDR2 is SVGAGI (reference sequence). The CDR3: CASSNPGVVQPQHF. As DNA, the CDR3 is TGTGCCAGCAGTAACCCAGGGGTAGTGCAGCCCCAGCATTTT.

This chain joins TRBV11-2 and TRBJ2-1; 8 bases align to TRBD2. The CDR3 is 16 amino acids. With 2 bases clipped from V and 0 bases from J, the junction kept 3 bases outside the gene matches. The germline CDR1 and CDR2 sequences are SGHAT and FQNNGV. The CDR3 loop is CASSLIAGPSYNEQFF. The CDR3 DNA sequence: TGTGCCAGCAGCTTAATAGCGGGGCCCTCCTACAATGAGCAGTTCTTC.

The rearrangement uses TRBV28 and TRBJ1-2, with 9 bases that match TRBD1. This CDR3 is built from 14 residues. V was pared by 6 bases and J by 5 bases, with 7 bases of the junction left unmatched. The germline V gene encodes CDR1 MDHEN and CDR2 SYDVKM. The CDR3 protein is CASREQGALYGYTF. CDR3 sequence (DNA): TGTGCCAGCAGAGAACAGGGGGCTCTGTATGGCTACACCTTC.

V is TRBV19 and J is TRBJ2-1; D not certain. Germline V gene sequence: CDR1 LNHDA, CDR2 SQIVND (reference sequence). Between the trimmed V and J ends, which lost 5 bases and 6 bases, there was a span of 8 bases. This CDR3 region has 12 residues. The CDR3 DNA reads TGTGCCAGTAGTTCCTACTCCAATGAGCAGTTCTTC. Its translation is CASSSYSNEQFF.

The rearrangement joins TRBV2 to TRBJ1-2, with D possibly TRBD1 on 6 matching bases. CDR1 SNHLY and CDR2 FYNNEI come from the germline V gene. This CDR3 has 15 residues. V lost 2 bases and J 1 base, leaving 11 bases between the germline ends. The CDR3 sequence: CASSERAGVNYGYTF. In DNA, the CDR3 is TGTGCCAGCAGTGAACGGGCAGGGGTTAACTATGGCTACACCTTC.

The chain combines TRBV7-3 with TRBJ2-7; weak D call: TRBD2 (6 bases). V was clipped by 2 bases and J by 2 bases, with 13 bases between them. In germline, CDR1 is SGHTA, CDR2 FQGTGA. The CDR3 is 15 amino acids. The CDR3 loop is CASSLQAGSTYEQYF. CDR3 nucleotides: TGTGCCAGCAGCTTACAGGCGGGATCTACCTACGAGCAGTACTTC.

The rearrangement links TRBV4-1 to TRBJ2-5; D unresolved. CDR3 length: 13 residues. V lost 1 base, J lost 4 bases, and 7 bases lay in between. Germline values: CDR1 MGHRA, CDR2 YSYEKL. The CDR3 DNA reads as TGCGCCAGCAGCCAAGCAGTCTTAGAGACCCAGTACTTC. This translates into CASSQAVLETQYF.

J is TRBJ2-7 and V is TRBV1; the D call TRBD2 from the table was never checked on the DNA. TRBV1 is a pseudogene segment. The CDR3 covers 20 residues. The CDR3 sequence is CTSSHLRYSAGGPGFDEQYF. Written as DNA, the CDR3 is TGCACCAGCAGCCACCTTAGGTATAGCGCGGGAGGGCCAGGATTTGACGAGCAGTACTTC.

The rearrangement links TRBV6-1 to TRBJ1-1, with 9 bases that match TRBD1. Germline V gene sequence: CDR1 MNHNS, CDR2 SASEGT. The CDR3 extends over 14 amino acids. Germline trimming cut 5 bases from V and 3 bases from J; bases unmatched to any gene: 4. CDR3 sequence (DNA): TGTGCCAGCAGTCTGGGACAGGGCGACACTGAAGCTTTCTTT. This codes for CASSLGQGDTEAFF.